The rows below give T cell receptor beta chains drawn from one sample of a study of blood T cell repertoires in COVID-19. The table came from immunoSEQ multiplex PCR; TCRdb's copy has only in-frame clones and leaves some out. This repertoire shows about 240,000 clones, approximately 85% found once; its top ten account for 9.5% to 15%. Sequenced: peripheral blood. The source is a woman aged 60-70 years with active or convalescent COVID-19. CDR3s include the opening cysteine and the closing phenylalanine or tryptophan. A D gene is named only where the DNA matches it firmly. Size is stated for part of the rows, as once, few or many counts, or as a class when the clone is expanded.

V gene	D gene	J gene	clone size	CDR3 protein	CDR3 DNA
TRBV3-1/TRBV3-2	NA	TRBJ1-2	NA	CASSLGGASGYGYTF	TGTGCCAGCAGCCTCGGAGGGGCTAGTGGCTATGGCTACACCTTC
TRBV29-1	NA	TRBJ1-1	NA	CSISLGAQTEAFF	TGCAGCATCAGCCTGGGGGCGCAGACTGAAGCTTTCTTT
TRBV7-8	NA	TRBJ2-7	NA	CASSLPGGYEQYF	TGTGCCAGCAGCCTGCCAGGAGGCTACGAGCAGTACTTC
TRBV7-3	NA	TRBJ2-3	NA	CASSPHGLAGQTDTQYF	TGTGCCAGCAGCCCCCATGGCCTGGCGGGGCAGACAGATACGCAGTATTTT
TRBV5-4	NA	TRBJ1-1	NA	CASSLIDGGTEAFF	TGTGCCAGCAGCTTGATAGACGGAGGCACTGAAGCTTTCTTT
TRBV27	TRBD2	TRBJ2-7	NA	CASTRGRGNEQYF	TGTGCCAGCACCCGGGGGAGGGGAAACGAGCAGTACTTC
TRBV6-5	TRBD1	TRBJ1-2	NA	CASSSQSGTGGIAFF	TGTGCCAGCAGTTCCCAATCCGGGACAGGGGGCATCGCCTTCTTC
TRBV6-5	TRBD2	TRBJ2-5	NA	CASSYPRTGGTQYF	TGTGCCAGCAGTTACCCCCGGACGGGAGGGACCCAGTACTTC
TRBV19	TRBD2	TRBJ2-1	NA	CASISGGSYNEQFF	TGTGCCAGCATTAGCGGGGGGTCCTACAATGAGCAGTTCTTC
TRBV2	TRBD2	TRBJ2-5	NA	CATSREGGRETQYF	TGTGCCACCAGCAGGGAGGGAGGTCGAGAGACCCAGTACTTC
TRBV27	NA	TRBJ2-1	NA	CASTPPGRSFNEQFF	TGTGCCAGCACCCCCCCAGGGAGGTCGTTCAATGAGCAGTTCTTC
TRBV19	TRBD1	TRBJ1-1	NA	CASSISGQGRGAFF	TGTGCCAGTAGTATATCCGGACAGGGTCGCGGAGCTTTCTTT
TRBV5-4	TRBD1	TRBJ1-2	NA	CASSLGGQIYGYTF	TGTGCCAGCAGCTTGGGGGGACAGATCTATGGCTACACCTTC
TRBV4-2	NA	TRBJ2-7	NA	CASSQARGDYEQYF	TGTGCCAGCAGCCAAGCCCGGGGAGACTACGAGCAGTACTTC
TRBV19	NA	TRBJ1-1	NA	CASSRTVLNTEAFF	TGTGCCAGTTCTCGGACAGTCCTGAACACTGAAGCTTTCTTT
TRBV2	TRBD1	TRBJ1-6	NA	CASSGDSPRNSPLHF	TGTGCCAGCAGTGGGGACAGCCCGAGGAATTCACCCCTCCACTTT
TRBV3-1/TRBV3-2	TRBD1	TRBJ1-2	NA	CASSHLGQGSGYTF	TGTGCCAGCAGCCACCTAGGACAGGGAAGTGGCTACACCTTC
TRBV27	TRBD2	TRBJ2-1	NA	CASSTLSSGGGWGEQFF	TGTGCCAGCAGTACCTTAAGTAGCGGGGGGGGATGGGGTGAGCAGTTCTTC
TRBV11-2	TRBD1	TRBJ2-7	NA	CASSLRGQGASYEQYF	TGTGCCAGCAGCTTACGCGGACAGGGGGCCTCCTACGAGCAGTACTTC
TRBV9	NA	TRBJ2-2	NA	CASSPQGGNTGELFF	TGTGCCAGCAGCCCCCAAGGGGGGAACACCGGGGAGCTGTTTTTT
TRBV18	TRBD1	TRBJ2-7	NA	CASSPWDRGPVEQYF	TGTGCCAGCTCACCCTGGGACAGGGGCCCGGTCGAGCAGTACTTC
TRBV4-3	TRBD1	TRBJ2-5	NA	CASSQDGTGGTQYF	TGCGCCAGCAGCCAAGATGGGACAGGGGGGACCCAGTACTTC
TRBV7-2	NA	TRBJ1-2	NA	CASSLEFGAGNYYGYTF	TGTGCCAGCAGCTTAGAGTTTGGCGCAGGCAACTACTATGGCTACACCTTC
TRBV6-2/TRBV6-3	NA	TRBJ2-4	NA	CASSYQGPIQYF	TGTGCCAGCAGTTATCAGGGGCCCATTCAGTACTTC
TRBV14	NA	TRBJ1-2	NA	CASSQEYRLGGYTF	TGTGCCAGCAGCCAAGAGTACAGGTTGGGCGGCTACACCTTC
TRBV11-2	NA	TRBJ2-5	NA	CASSALPGKETQYF	TGTGCCAGCAGTGCCCTCCCGGGGAAAGAGACCCAGTACTTC
TRBV20-1	NA	TRBJ1-1	NA	CRAGMNTEAFF	TGCAGGGCAGGGATGAACACTGAAGCTTTCTTT
TRBV5-4	NA	TRBJ2-1	NA	CASSSGSREYNEQFF	TGTGCCAGCAGCTCTGGGAGTAGGGAATACAATGAGCAGTTCTTC
TRBV7-2	NA	TRBJ1-4	NA	CASSRAGQLAFEKLFF	TGTGCCAGCAGCCGTGCCGGACAGCTAGCTTTCGAAAAACTGTTTTTT
TRBV6-2/TRBV6-3	TRBD2	TRBJ2-5	NA	CASSSPRTSGEETQYF	TGTGCCAGCAGTTCCCCCCGAACTAGCGGGGAAGAGACCCAGTACTTC
TRBV7-9	NA	TRBJ2-2	NA	CASSLGGATGELFF	TGTGCCAGCAGCTTAGGTGGGGCCACCGGGGAGCTGTTTTTT
TRBV12-5	TRBD2	TRBJ2-1	NA	CASAQLLAGGYNEQFF	TGTGCTAGTGCCCAACTACTAGCGGGGGGGTACAATGAGCAGTTCTTC
TRBV4-1	TRBD1	TRBJ1-5	once	CASSPLGTGEDSNQPQHF	TGCGCCAGCAGCCCCCTTGGGACAGGGGAGGATAGCAATCAGCCCCAGCATTTT
TRBV6-2/TRBV6-3	NA	TRBJ2-7	once	CASSSPLYEQYF	TGTGCCAGCAGCTCCCCTCTCTACGAGCAGTACTTC
TRBV5-8	NA	TRBJ1-2	NA	CASSLQVSGSGYGYTF	TGTGCCAGCAGCTTGCAAGTGTCGGGATCAGGCTATGGCTACACCTTC
TRBV3-1/TRBV3-2	TRBD2	TRBJ2-1	NA	CASSQGFPGGSYNEQFF	TGTGCCAGCAGCCAAGGGTTTCCGGGGGGTTCCTACAATGAGCAGTTCTTC
TRBV10-2	NA	TRBJ1-2	NA	CASSDGGPGYGYTF	TGCGCCAGCAGTGACGGAGGTCCGGGCTATGGCTACACCTTC
TRBV7-9	NA	TRBJ1-4	NA	CASSPWRQANEKLFF	TGTGCCAGCAGCCCCTGGCGTCAGGCTAATGAAAAACTGTTTTTT
TRBV6-2/TRBV6-3	NA	TRBJ2-7	NA	CASSYYGAGTYEQYF	TGTGCCAGCAGTTACTATGGCGCGGGGACCTACGAGCAGTACTTC
TRBV19	NA	TRBJ2-7	few	CASSERQASGEQYF	TGTGCCAGTAGTGAAAGACAGGCCAGCGGCGAGCAGTACTTC
TRBV29-1	NA	TRBJ2-4	NA	CSVEPIVAKNIQYF	TGCAGCGTTGAGCCCATAGTAGCCAAAAACATTCAGTACTTC
TRBV27	TRBD2	TRBJ2-1	NA	CASSLRTGGHEQFF	TGTGCCAGCAGTTTACGGACGGGGGGGCATGAGCAGTTCTTC
TRBV5-1	TRBD2	TRBJ2-1	NA	CASRTSGGAHEQFF	TGCGCCAGCAGGACTAGCGGGGGGGCCCATGAGCAGTTCTTC
TRBV4-3	NA	TRBJ1-6	NA	CASSLAGGGNSPLHF	TGCGCCAGCAGCCTGGCGGGCGGAGGCAATTCACCCCTCCACTTT